These 25 T cell receptor beta chains came from one sample sequenced in a study of early T cells in non-severe SARS-CoV-2 infection. One entry per CDR3 protein, called by TCRdb with MiXCR from the 5' RACE reads. This sample has 45,000 to 60,000 distinct CDR3 sequences; 8.5% to 12% occur once, and the top ten carry roughly 4.8%. Sample: whole blood. These receptors all stem from an adult who was a healthcare worker with PCR-confirmed SARS-CoV-2 infection or an uninfected control (not recorded which).

The V and J genes are TRBV7-2 and TRBJ1-4; D unresolved. The CDR3 consists of 15 residues. CDR1 is SGHTA, CDR2 FQGNSA, per germline. The ends were cut back, 0 bases at V and 3 bases at J, with 8 bases in the middle. The CDR3 loop reads CASSLALRANEKLFF. The CDR3 DNA reads TGTGCCAGCAGCTTAGCGCTAAGGGCTAATGAAAAACTGTTTTTT.

V is TRBV13 and J is TRBJ2-5; 7 bases are a match to TRBD1. This CDR3 contains 15 residues. Germline V gene lookup returns CDR1 PRHDT and CDR2 FYEKMQ (reference sequence). Losses at the gene ends were 1 base for V and 4 bases for J; bases not matched to a gene: 6. The CDR3 DNA follows: TGTGCCAGCAGCTTAGATAGCCCAGGGGGAGAGACCCAGTACTTC. This codes for CASSLDSPGGETQYF.

The J gene is TRBJ1-1, the V gene TRBV30; maybe TRBD1 (5 bases). This CDR3 spans 14 amino acids. Germline CDR1 and CDR2: GTSNPN and SVGIG (reference sequence). Trimming cost V 0 bases and J 3 bases, with 11 bases left between them. CDR3 nucleotides: TGTGCCTGGAGTGTACGGGACGGTGACACTGAAGCTTTCTTT. It yields the protein CAWSVRDGDTEAFF.

The sample holds many counts of this clonotype. V and J are TRBV7-9 and TRBJ2-5; no clear D gene. The V gene lost 2 bases and the J gene lost 2 bases, with 9 bases spanning the gap. CDR3 size: 14 residues. Germline V lookup: CDR1 SEHNR, CDR2 FQNEAQ (reference sequence). In DNA, the CDR3 is TGTGCCAGCAGCTTACAAGCGAATCAAGAGACCCAGTACTTC. Translation gives CASSLQANQETQYF.

By share of the sample, this clonotype is medium-sized (0.01 to 0.1%). The DNA for the CDR3 is TGTGCCAGCAGTGACGGGACAGGGGGCAATGAGCAGTTCTTC. Its translation: CASSDGTGGNEQFF. The chain combines TRBV6-4 with TRBJ2-1; TRBD1 matches 11 bases. The ends lost 2 bases at V and 6 bases at J; junction bases unmatched: 0. CDR3 length: 14 amino acids. Germline CDR1 MRHNA, CDR2 SNTAGT.

CDR3 DNA: TGTGCCAGCAGCCAACAACCGCCCGAAGATCCCTATCACGAGCAGTACTTC. This encodes CASSQQPPEDPYHEQYF. The genes are TRBV7-6 and TRBJ2-7; D is uncertain. Germline loops: CDR1 SGHVS, CDR2 FNYEAQ. The CDR3 consists of 17 residues. Trimming took off 5 bases at V and 5 bases at J, with 25 bases between the two ends.

This clonotype was found a few times. The rearrangement joins TRBV5-1 to TRBJ2-1; 10 nucleotides line up with TRBD2. V trimming: 3 bases; J trimming: 4 bases; junction bases outside the gene matches: 7. This CDR3 is 16 amino acids long. Germline assignment: CDR1 SGHRS and CDR2 YFSETQ. The CDR3 loop reads CASSSRTSGQYNEQFF. The CDR3 DNA follows: TGCGCCAGCAGCTCCAGGACTAGCGGACAGTACAATGAGCAGTTCTTC. Looking up the rest from reference TRBV5-1 and TRBJ2-1 gives the full variable domain: KAGVTQTPRYLIKTRGQQVTLSCSPISGHRSVSWYQQTPGQGLQFLFEYFSETQRNKGNFPGRFSGRQFSNSRSEMNVSTLELGDSALYLCASSSRTSGQYNEQFFGPGTRLTVL.

Only a few counts were recorded for this clonotype. This chain uses TRBV5-1 with TRBJ2-3; 7 nucleotides align to TRBD2. Looked up from germline, CDR1 is SGHRS and CDR2 is YFSETQ. The CDR3 is 17 residues long. With 2 bases clipped from V and 1 base from J, the junction kept 10 bases outside the gene matches. The CDR3 sequence is CASSFAVPGLRTDTQYF. CDR3 nucleotides: TGCGCCAGCAGCTTTGCCGTCCCGGGACTACGCACAGATACGCAGTATTTT.

This clonotype was seen more than once but under ten times. The chain carries TRBV7-9 and TRBJ1-2; D may be TRBD1 (5 bases). The germline V gene encodes CDR1 SEHNR and CDR2 FQNEAQ (reference sequence). V lost 3 bases, J lost 4 bases, and 6 bases lay in between. The CDR3 is 12 amino acids. The CDR3 DNA follows: TGTGCCAGCAGCTTGGACATCTATGGCTACACCTTC. Residues: CASSLDIYGYTF.

In this sample, this clonotype turned up many times. This chain links TRBV7-2 with TRBJ1-6; possibly TRBD1 for D (6 bases). Per the germline V gene, CDR1 is SGHTA and CDR2 is FQGNSA. V lost 1 base and J lost 0, with 10 bases in between. The CDR3 loop spans 17 amino acids. CDR3 region: CASSLDMDSSYNSPLHF. DNA for the CDR3: TGTGCCAGCAGCTTAGATATGGACAGCTCCTATAATTCACCCCTCCACTTT.

This clonotype came up many times. The chain carries TRBV20-1 and TRBJ2-7; possible D gene TRBD2, 6 bases. The CDR3 has 16 residues. Trimming cost V 0 bases and J 3 bases, with 18 bases left between them. Germline CDR1 is DFQATT and CDR2 is SNEGSKA (reference sequence). CDR3 amino acids: CSARDRAGTSVYEQYF. CDR3 DNA sequence: TGCAGTGCTAGAGATCGGGCGGGGACCAGCGTCTACGAGCAGTACTTC.

In this sample, this clonotype turned up many times. This chain links TRBV24-1 with TRBJ1-1, with TRBD1 matching over 7 bases. The CDR3 is 15 amino acids. V dropped 3 bases and J dropped 1; count of bases not matched to a gene: 4. The germline V gene has CDR1 KGHDR and CDR2 SFDVKD. CDR3 region: CATSDMGQTNTEAFF. The CDR3 DNA reads as TGTGCCACCAGTGATATGGGACAGACGAACACTGAAGCTTTCTTT.

Ten or more counts support this clonotype. The V call is TRBV20-1, the J call TRBJ2-3, with 8 bases lining up with TRBD2. The CDR3 is 16 residues long. CDR1 is DFQATT and CDR2 is SNEGSKA in the germline V gene (reference sequence). V gave up 0 bases and J gave up 5 bases; unmatched junction bases: 10. The CDR3 DNA follows: TGCAGTGCTAGAGACCCCGCAGGCGGGAGGAAAGATACGCAGTATTTT. The encoded protein is CSARDPAGGRKDTQYF.

The V call is TRBV15, the J call TRBJ1-4; the D gene is possibly TRBD1 (6 bases). Germline loops: CDR1 LNHNV, CDR2 YYDKDF (reference sequence). The CDR3 loop spans 13 amino acids. V dropped 5 bases and J dropped 10 bases, with 14 bases sitting between them. The DNA for the CDR3 is TGTGCCACCAGCGGACTAACAGGGTCAAAACTGTTTTTT. Its protein is CATSGLTGSKLFF.

This clonotype qualifies as medium-sized. V and J are TRBV20-1 and TRBJ1-2, with TRBD1 identical over 7 bases. CDR1 is DFQATT and CDR2 is SNEGSKA in the germline V gene (reference sequence). Germline trimming cut 7 bases from V and 6 bases from J; bases unmatched to any gene: 17. This CDR3 has 15 amino acids. The CDR3 region has the DNA TGCAGTGGTAAAACTACCGGGACAGAATCAGATGGCTACACCTTC. It encodes CSGKTTGTESDGYTF.

With regard to this clonotype: An end of the junction differs from the germline gene, which may be a read error. The chain links TRBV7-9 to TRBJ1-4; 7 bases are shared with TRBD1. The CDR3 is made up of 12 amino acids. Germline V gene lookup returns CDR1 SEHNR and CDR2 FQNEAQ (reference sequence). The CDR3 region is CASSPGTVKTVF. The CDR3 DNA reads TGTGCCAGCAGCCCGGGGACAGTAAAAACTGTTTTT.

The chain links TRBV6-2 or TRBV6-3 to TRBJ2-7; 9 bases map to TRBD2. The V gene end was trimmed by 6 bases and the J gene end by 2 bases; junction bases not matched to a gene: 8. The CDR3 is made up of 15 amino acids. Germline CDR1 MNHEY, CDR2 SVGEGT. Written as DNA, the CDR3 is TGTGCCAGCAGAAAGGGACTAGCCGTCACCTACGAGCAGTACTTC. Amino acids: CASRKGLAVTYEQYF.

The sample holds many counts of this clonotype. CDR3 in amino acids: CASTQRWPTGELFF. CDR3 DNA: TGTGCCAGCACCCAAAGATGGCCCACCGGGGAGCTGTTTTTT. The chain employs TRBV7-2 and TRBJ2-2; D is uncertain. CDR1 SGHTA and CDR2 FQGNSA come from the germline V gene. Trimming pared 7 bases from V and 4 bases from J, leaving 13 bases between. The CDR3 extends over 14 amino acids.

In its sample, this clonotype was seen many times. CDR3 DNA sequence: TGTGCCAGCAGTGCCTGGACAGCGCCACCCTACAATGAGCAGTTCTTC. Protein product: CASSAWTAPPYNEQFF. V gene TRBV6-1 combines with J gene TRBJ2-1; a possible D gene is TRBD1 (6 bases). V was clipped by 4 bases and J by 2 bases, with 15 bases between them. CDR1 and CDR2 (germline): MNHNS, SASEGT. This CDR3 contains 16 residues.

CDR3 loop: CASSEGPVPQYF. CDR3 sequence (DNA): TGTGCCAGCAGTGAAGGCCCAGTCCCGCAGTATTTT. The chain has TRBV2 and TRBJ2-3; the D is unclear. The CDR3 sequence is 12 residues long. Germline CDR1 reads SNHLY; CDR2 reads FYNNEI. Trimming pared 1 base from V and 10 bases from J, leaving 9 bases between.

The table lists this clonotype with many counts. The rearrangement links TRBV27 to TRBJ2-7; 7 positions match TRBD2. The V gene end was trimmed by 6 bases and the J gene end by 6 bases; junction bases not matched to a gene: 2. This CDR3 region has 11 residues. Germline-derived CDR1 and CDR2 are MNHEY and SMNVEV (reference sequence). CDR3 protein: CASSGGGEQYF. CDR3 coding DNA: TGTGCCAGCAGCGGCGGGGGCGAGCAGTACTTC.

This clonotype was found a few times. This CDR3 reads CASSPDRERNEKLFF. Here the CDR3 DNA reads TGTGCCAGCAGCCCGGACAGGGAACGTAATGAAAAACTGTTTTTT. V gene TRBV7-8 combines with J gene TRBJ1-4; 8 bases are shared with TRBD1. V shed 5 bases and J 4 bases; nucleotides not matched to a gene: 6. This CDR3 is 15 amino acids long. Germline loops: CDR1 SGHVS, CDR2 FQNEAQ.

This clonotype was recorded at least ten times. The chain links TRBV29-1 to TRBJ1-2; 12 bases match TRBD1. Trimming at V came to 7 bases and at J to 8 bases, leaving 8 bases not matched to a gene. The CDR3 covers 13 residues. Germline values: CDR1 SQVTM, CDR2 ANQGSEA. The CDR3 loop reads CSAGGQGAGGYTF. The CDR3 DNA follows: TGCAGCGCCGGGGGACAGGGGGCAGGAGGCTACACCTTC.

The gene calls are TRBV18 and TRBJ1-4, with 7 bases matching TRBD1. Germline values: CDR1 KGHSH, CDR2 LQKENI. With 3 bases clipped from V and 2 bases from J, the junction kept 3 bases outside the gene matches. This CDR3 region has 15 residues. The CDR3 coding sequence is TGTGCCAGCTCACCCTCGACAGGGACTAATGAAAAACTGTTTTTT. Its translation: CASSPSTGTNEKLFF.

This clonotype was observed a few times. This chain joins TRBV7-6 and TRBJ2-6; TRBD1 is a possible D gene (6 bases). The CDR3 spans 17 residues. V was clipped by 5 bases and J by 1 base, with 15 bases between them. Per the germline V gene, CDR1 is SGHVS and CDR2 is FNYEAQ. The CDR3 sequence is CASSPQGFLSGANVLTF. The CDR3 nucleotides are TGTGCCAGCAGCCCCCAGGGGTTCCTTTCTGGGGCCAACGTCCTGACTTTC.